The source of this T cell receptor beta chain is a study of blood T cells in healthy people across ages. Points from the study as a whole: TCR beta diversity, measured per million T cells, fell in a roughly linear way with age. Long-lived donors had more naive CD4+ cells and higher diversity than aged donors.

For this clonotype: The antigen is not known.

The second PCR ran about 6 to 12 cycles with a sample-barcoded 5' primer and J-beta primers. Using its own MiXCR run on the 5' RACE reads, TCRdb lists one record per CDR3 protein. This repertoire shows about 2 million distinct CDR3 sequences, about 50% found once; its top ten account for more than 2%. Researchers report isolating at least 7 million PBMCs per sample. The CDR3 is made up of 16 amino acids. From germline, CDR1 is MGHRA and CDR2 YSYEKL. V was trimmed by 0 bases and J by 2 bases, leaving 11 bases between them. This chain joins TRBV4-1 and TRBJ2-1, with a tentative D call TRBD1 (5 bases). The material sequenced was blood. The receptor was isolated from a woman aged 40 to 50 in good health. For the CDR3, the DNA is TGCGCCAGCAGCCAAGAATCGACAGAAACCTACAATGAGCAGTTCTTC. Translation: CASSQESTETYNEQFF.